Only a few counts were recorded for the clone carrying this TCR beta chain. The antigen is undetermined. This entry is derived from a study of shared clonotypes between healthy human individuals. Points from the study as a whole: It was the non-shared clonotypes that had lower generation probabilities than clonotypes shared by all four donors.

Around 30,000 T cell genomes (around 200 ng DNA) went into each sorted-subset replicate. Method: immunoSEQ multiplex PCR; TCRdb's copy keeps in-frame clones and lacks some. Among roughly 110,000 clones listed, about 70% were seen once. All donors were healthy HIV-negative adults lacking recent acute infections or vaccinations. CD8 memory cells included CD45RO+ cells plus CCR7-negative CD45RA+ TemRA cells. The specimen sequenced was memory CD8+ T cells sorted from blood. Specified subset: CD45RO+ cells pooled with CCR7-negative TemRA cells. The source of this sequence is a woman aged 25 to 39 in good health.

CDR3 amino acids: CSVVGTGVSYEQYF. The CDR3 DNA follows: TGCAGCGTTGTTGGGACAGGGGTCTCCTACGAGCAGTACTTC. The chain carries TRBV29-1 and TRBJ2-5; 10 bases agree with TRBD1. The better agreement between TRBJ2-7 and the DNA end casts doubt on the J call. Germline CDR1 SQVTM, CDR2 ANQGSEA. This CDR3 is 14 amino acids long.